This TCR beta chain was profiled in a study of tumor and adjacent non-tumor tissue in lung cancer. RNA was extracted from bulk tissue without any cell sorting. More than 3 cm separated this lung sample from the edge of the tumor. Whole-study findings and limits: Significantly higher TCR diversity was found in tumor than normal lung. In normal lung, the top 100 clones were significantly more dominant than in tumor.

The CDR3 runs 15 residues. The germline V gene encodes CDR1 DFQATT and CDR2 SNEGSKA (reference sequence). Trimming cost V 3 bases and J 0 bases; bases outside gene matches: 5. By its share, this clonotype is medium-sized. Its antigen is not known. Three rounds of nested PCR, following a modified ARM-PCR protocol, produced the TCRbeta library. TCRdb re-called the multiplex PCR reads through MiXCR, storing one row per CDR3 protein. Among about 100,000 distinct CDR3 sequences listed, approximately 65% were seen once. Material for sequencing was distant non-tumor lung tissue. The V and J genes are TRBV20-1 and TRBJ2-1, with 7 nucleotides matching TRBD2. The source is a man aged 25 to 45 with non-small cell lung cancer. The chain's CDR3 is CSARIAGRSYNEQFF. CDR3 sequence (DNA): TGCAGTGCTAGGATAGCGGGTCGCTCCTACAATGAGCAGTTCTTC.